The 15 T cell receptor beta chains below all came from one sample that was sequenced in a study of shared clonotypes between healthy human individuals. Sequencing was performed with immunoSEQ multiplex PCR; in TCRdb, only in-frame clones are kept and a portion is missing. The table lists around 1.1 million clones, around 82% of them singletons. What was sequenced was memory CD4+ T cells from PBMCs. Described subset: CD45RA-negative fraction. Receptors were obtained from a man between 18 and 29 years old in good health. Some clones in this sample may be carry-over from other donors' samples.

The chain links TRBV19 to TRBJ2-7; D gene ambiguous. The V gene lost 9 bases and the J gene lost 0 bases, with 15 bases spanning the gap. This CDR3 is 14 amino acids long. Germline CDR1 and CDR2: LNHDA and SQIVND (reference sequence). The CDR3 DNA follows: TGTGCCAGCCGTAAGGCGGCTAGCTCCTACGAGCAGTACTTC. Encoded protein: CASRKAASSYEQYF.

This chain joins TRBV4-2 and TRBJ2-3; 8 bases match TRBD2. The V gene's germline CDR1 is LGHNA and CDR2 YNFKEQ. The CDR3 is 19 residues long. Trimming at V came to 0 bases and at J to 0 bases, leaving 11 bases not matched to a gene. CDR3 loop: CASSQEGRELAASTDTQYF. CDR3 DNA sequence: TGTGCCAGCAGCCAAGAGGGTAGAGAACTAGCGGCTAGCACAGATACGCAGTATTTT.

The chain is built from TRBV5-1 and TRBJ2-7; 12 bases match TRBD2. The CDR3 consists of 15 residues. With 3 bases clipped from V and 5 bases from J, the junction kept 6 bases outside the gene matches. Germline V lookup: CDR1 SGHRS, CDR2 YFSETQ. CDR3 sequence (DNA): TGCGCCAGCAGCTGGGAACTAGCGGGAGGCCACGAGCAGTACTTC. Amino acids: CASSWELAGGHEQYF.

This sequence joins TRBV7-2 and TRBJ2-1; 9 bases line up with TRBD2. V was pared by 2 bases and J by 5 bases, with 4 bases of the junction left unmatched. CDR3 length: 15 residues. CDR1 is SGHTA, CDR2 FQGNSA, per germline. The CDR3 loop is CASSLQTSGHNEQFF. CDR3 nucleotide sequence: TGTGCCAGCAGCTTACAGACTAGCGGTCACAATGAGCAGTTCTTC.

This chain links TRBV4-1 with TRBJ2-6, with D hard to call. The germline V gene has CDR1 MGHRA and CDR2 YSYEKL. With 3 bases removed from V and 1 base from J, the gap between germline ends came to 16 bases. The CDR3 runs to 18 residues. Written as DNA, the CDR3 is TGCGCCAGCAGCCAGACGGCAGTTTTCAATTCTGGGGCCAACGTCCTGACTTTC. Translating it yields CASSQTAVFNSGANVLTF.

The chain has TRBV6-5 and TRBJ1-1; no clear D. The CDR3 totals 13 residues. The V gene lost 5 bases and the J gene lost 1 base, with 8 bases spanning the gap. CDR1 is MNHEY, CDR2 SVGAGI, per germline. As DNA, the CDR3 is TGTGCCAGCAGTCGATTTCCGAACACTGAAGCTTTCTTT. Translation gives CASSRFPNTEAFF.

A word on this clone: This could be a read error, since a much larger clone is one nucleotide away. The chain has TRBV29-1 and TRBJ1-2; no reliable D call. Trimming cost V 8 bases and J 4 bases, with 14 bases left between them. This CDR3 has 12 residues. Germline assignment: CDR1 SQVTM and CDR2 ANQGSEA. The CDR3 bases are TGCAGCCCCGAAGTGGTCCCCTATGGCTACACCTTC. Protein sequence: CSPEVVPYGYTF.

The chain links TRBV11-2 to TRBJ2-6, with a tentative D call TRBD2 (6 bases). Trimming shortened V by 8 bases and J by 0 bases, and 8 bases separated the two germline ends. The CDR3 has 14 residues. The germline V gene has CDR1 SGHAT and CDR2 FQNNGV. In DNA, the CDR3 is TGTGCCAGCGGGAGGTCCTCTGGGGCCAACGTCCTGACTTTC. Translation gives CASGRSSGANVLTF.

A single count supports this clone. The chain recombines TRBV10-3 with TRBJ2-7; D may be TRBD2 (7 bases). Germline CDR1 and CDR2: ENHRY and SYGVKD. This CDR3 has 14 amino acids. V lost 0 bases and J lost 9, with 15 bases in between. The CDR3 bases are TGTGCCATCAGTGAGTCGGGGAGGGGGTCGGGGCAGTACTTC. It translates to CAISESGRGSGQYF.

The V and J genes are TRBV28 and TRBJ2-2, with a tentative D call TRBD1 (5 bases). Germline lookup yields CDR1 MDHEN and CDR2 SYDVKM. Trimming removed 4 bases from V and 6 bases from J, with 15 bases in between. The CDR3 has 15 residues. CDR3: CASSWASGYPGELFF. In nucleotides, the CDR3 is TGTGCCAGCAGTTGGGCGTCAGGGTATCCCGGGGAGCTGTTTTTT.

As for this clone: A much more abundant neighbour one base away suggests this may be a read error. The sample contains more than one DNA sequence encoding this CDR3. CDR3 coding DNA: TGTGCCAGCAGCTCCGGACAGGGTCAAGAGACCCAGTACTTC. This codes for CASSSGQGQETQYF. This chain links TRBV5-4 with TRBJ2-5, with 8 nucleotides matching TRBD1. The J segment lost 2 bases and the V segment lost 3 bases, leaving 3 bases of the junction unmatched. Germline CDR1 and CDR2: SGHNT and YYREEE (reference sequence). CDR3 length equals 14 residues.

This clone was seen a single time. The V and J genes are TRBV5-6 and TRBJ2-1; D gene uncertain. Trimming removed 4 bases at V and 9 bases at J, with 11 bases between. This CDR3 is built from 12 residues. Germline V gene lookup returns CDR1 SGHDT and CDR2 YYEEEE. The CDR3 DNA sequence: TGTGCCAGCAGCCCAGCTAAGGGTGAGCAGTTCTTC. As protein: CASSPAKGEQFF.

The gene calls are TRBV11-2 and TRBJ2-1, with 7 bases matching TRBD1. CDR1 is SGHAT and CDR2 is FQNNGV in the germline V gene. V dropped 6 bases and J dropped 2; count of bases not matched to a gene: 4. The CDR3 has 14 amino acids. DNA for the CDR3: TGTGCCAGCAGAGGGGGCCTTACCTACAATGAGCAGTTCTTC. Protein product: CASRGGLTYNEQFF. Drawing the rest from reference TRBV11-2 and TRBJ2-1, the complete variable domain is EAGVAQSPRYKIIEKRQSVAFWCNPISGHATLYWYQQILGQGPKLLIQFQNNGVVDDSQLPKDRFSAERLKGVDSTLKIQPAKLEDSAVYLCASRGGLTYNEQFFGPGTRLTVL.

The V gene is TRBV28, the J gene TRBJ1-2; 7 bases match TRBD1. Germline-derived CDR1 and CDR2 are MDHEN and SYDVKM. The CDR3 sequence is 16 residues long. V lost 4 bases, J lost 4 bases, and 12 bases stayed unmatched. Here the CDR3 DNA reads TGTGCCAGCAGTTCCTTCACCGGGACAGATTTCTATGGCTACACCTTC. It specifies CASSSFTGTDFYGYTF.

The CDR3 sequence is CASIGGQSYEQYF. CDR3 nucleotides: TGTGCCAGCATCGGGGGACAGTCCTACGAGCAGTACTTC. The chain recombines TRBV25-1 with TRBJ2-7, with a weak D call TRBD1 (7 bases). The germline V gene encodes CDR1 MGHDK and CDR2 SYGVNS. V was shortened by 7 bases and J by 1 base, with 11 bases between the two germline ends. The CDR3 totals 13 residues.